Listed below are T cell receptor beta chains from one sample, sequenced in a study of blood T cell repertoires in COVID-19. Profiled with immunoSEQ multiplex PCR; TCRdb holds only in-frame clones, not every one. The data show fewer than 25,000 clones, with approximately 88% seen just once and roughly 6% held by the top ten. The sample consisted of peripheral blood. The receptors come from a human donor in a cohort sampled during active COVID-19. The CDR3 runs from the conserved cysteine through the conserved F or W. A D gene is named only where the DNA matches it firmly. Clone size, where shown, is once, few, many, or a class for clones that have expanded.

j_gene	abundance	d_gene	v_gene	CDR3nt	CDR3aa
TRBJ2-7	.	.	TRBV3-1/TRBV3-2	TGTGCCAGCAGCCCTAGCGTAAGCTCCTACGAGCAGTACTTC	CASSPSVSSYEQYF
TRBJ2-1	.	.	TRBV5-1	TGCGCCAGCAGCTTGAACAGGGTCGATGAGCAGTTCTTC	CASSLNRVDEQFF
TRBJ1-1	.	.	TRBV7-9	TGTGCCAGCAGCTCCAACGGAGGGATCGACACTGAAGCTTTCTTT	CASSSNGGIDTEAFF
TRBJ2-5	.	TRBD2	TRBV10-3	TGTGCCATCAGTGGGACTAGCGGGAGGGAGACCCAGTACTTC	CAISGTSGRETQYF
TRBJ2-7	.	.	TRBV28	TGTGCCAGCAGTTTAGGCCTCTACGAGCAGTACTTC	CASSLGLYEQYF
TRBJ1-3	few	.	TRBV10-3	TGTGCCATCAGTGAGTCGGCAGGGTCTGGAAACACCATATATTTT	CAISESAGSGNTIYF
TRBJ2-1	.	.	TRBV12-3/TRBV12-4	TGTGCCACCCTGTATAATGAGCAGTTCTTC	CATLYNEQFF
TRBJ1-5	.	TRBD1	TRBV28	TGTGCCAGCAGTTTGGACAGGGGAGGAACTCAGCCCCAGCATTTT	CASSLDRGGTQPQHF
TRBJ2-4	.	TRBD1	TRBV28	TGTGCCAGCAGTATGGACAGGGTTGATATTCAGTACTTC	CASSMDRVDIQYF
TRBJ1-2	.	TRBD1	TRBV6-6	TGTGCCAGCGAGGGGGCAACTGGCTACACCTTC	CASEGATGYTF
TRBJ1-6	.	.	TRBV28	TGTGCCAGCAGTTTCGTACAGCCTAATTCACCCCTCCACTTT	CASSFVQPNSPLHF
TRBJ2-7	few	.	TRBV5-1	TGCGCCAGCAACAGGGAGTCCGAGCAGTACTTC	CASNRESEQYF
TRBJ2-1	.	.	TRBV6-5	TGTGCCAGCAGTTACTCGTGGGCCCAGAGGGACAATGAGCAGTTCTTC	CASSYSWAQRDNEQFF
TRBJ2-5	.	.	TRBV19	TGTGCCAGTGGAGGTGGGCCGGGGGAAGAGACCCAGTACTTC	CASGGGPGEETQYF
TRBJ1-1	.	.	TRBV5-8	TGTGCCCCAGGCACTGAAGCTTTCTTT	CAPGTEAFF
TRBJ2-1	.	TRBD1	TRBV2	TGTGCCAGCAGTGGGGCATTTGACAGGGACCCAAACAATGAGCAGTTCTTC	CASSGAFDRDPNNEQFF
TRBJ2-6	few	.	TRBV19	TGTGCCAGTGGAACCCGCCAGCGTGTAAGCTCTGGGGCCAACGTCCTGACTTTC	CASGTRQRVSSGANVLTF
TRBJ2-3	.	.	TRBV5-4	TGTGCCAGCAGCTCGGTCCCAGCGGGCCCCACCACAGATACGCAGTATTTT	CASSSVPAGPTTDTQYF
TRBJ1-1	.	.	TRBV27	TGTGCCAGCAGTTTATTGGCAGCGATCAACACTGAAGCTTTCTTT	CASSLLAAINTEAFF
TRBJ2-5	.	.	TRBV18	TGTGCCAGCTCACCAACTAGCTCCCAAGAGACCCAGTACTTC	CASSPTSSQETQYF
TRBJ1-2	.	.	TRBV7-6	TGTGCCAGCAGAACAGGAGTAGCTAACTATGGCTACACCTTC	CASRTGVANYGYTF
TRBJ2-1	.	.	TRBV11-2	TGTGCCAGCAGCTTAGATCGCGATCTTACAGATATTGGTGAGCAGTTCTTC	CASSLDRDLTDIGEQFF
TRBJ2-1	.	TRBD2	TRBV2	TGTGCCAGCAGTGAATCTAGCGGGAGTTACAATGAGCAGTTCTTC	CASSESSGSYNEQFF
TRBJ1-1	.	TRBD1	TRBV7-3	TGTGCCAGCAGCTCTATCCCAGGGGGCACTGAAGCTTTCTTT	CASSSIPGGTEAFF
TRBJ1-1	.	.	TRBV5-4	TGTGCCAGCAGCTTGGAGGACATGAACACTGAAGCTTTCTTT	CASSLEDMNTEAFF
TRBJ2-7	.	.	TRBV2	TGTGCCAGAGGCCGGTCACTCCGCGGGTACGAGCAGTACTTC	CARGRSLRGYEQYF
TRBJ1-5	.	.	TRBV6-1	TGTGCCAGCAGTGAATCTTCAGGAAACAATCAGCCCCAGCATTTT	CASSESSGNNQPQHF
TRBJ2-2	.	.	TRBV28	TGTGCCAGCAGTAAAATCAAGGGGACCGGGGAGCTGTTTTTT	CASSKIKGTGELFF